The source of this T cell receptor (beta chain) is a study of blood T cells in healthy people across ages. In the study overall: Roughly one uniquely barcoded beta molecule per two T cells was captured.

Study conclusions and caveats: Researchers judged that diversity estimates from one million T cells fell short of true values. Samples with more naive T cells showed higher observed beta diversity.

A second PCR, run for roughly 7 to 11 cycles, used a sample-barcoded 5' primer plus a J-beta primer mix. TCRdb fed the 5' RACE reads into MiXCR, producing one record per CDR3 protein. Among some 700,000 distinct CDR3 sequences listed, around a fifth were seen once. CDR3 length: 12 residues. Germline CDR1 is KGHDR and CDR2 is SFDVKD. This clonotype was counted between two and nine times. What it recognizes is unknown. Germline and junction disagree at one end, which may indicate a read error. RNA extraction gave at least 5 micrograms of total RNA per sample. The chain links TRBV24-1 to TRBJ1-2; D gene unclear. Sample: blood. The clonotype was recovered from a man between 65 and 85 years old in good health. The CDR3 nucleotides read TGTGCCACCAGTGGGAACGGATATGGCTGCACCTTC. This codes for CATSGNGYGCTF.